A selection of T cell receptor beta chains follows, all from one sample in a study of tumor and adjacent non-tumor tissue in lung cancer. TCRdb analysed the multiplex PCR reads with MiXCR anew, one entry per CDR3 protein. The data contain some 80,000 distinct CDR3 sequences, approximately 80% of them singletons. The sample comprised distant non-tumor lung tissue. The origin of the receptors is a man in his 60s with non-small cell lung cancer. CDR3s include the opening cysteine and the closing phenylalanine or tryptophan. Each record gives: D gene, V gene, J gene, CDR3 length, clone size, CDR3 protein, CDR3 DNA. D genes are given only for firm matches. Size tells how often a clone was seen (once, few, many) or the class of an expanded clone, and some rows leave it out.

NA	TRBV6-1	TRBJ1-1	14	NA	CVNSEDGGDTEAFF	TGTGTCAACAGTGAAGACGGGGGCGACACTGAAGCTTTCTTT
TRBD2	TRBV20-1	TRBJ2-5	15	NA	CSARDLELAEEIQYF	TGCAGTGCTAGAGATTTGGAGCTAGCGGAAGAGATCCAGTACTTC
NA	TRBV11-2	TRBJ2-1	16	few	CASSVGNRVDHNEQFF	TGTGCCAGCAGCGTCGGGAATAGGGTTGATCACAATGAGCAGTTCTTC
NA	TRBV10-2	TRBJ1-4	17	many	CASSEPLGQAGSEKLFF	TGCGCCAGCAGTGAGCCACTTGGGCAGGCGGGTTCTGAAAAACTGTTTTTT
TRBD1	TRBV12-5	TRBJ1-2	16	NA	CASGPTGGRLYYGCTF	TGTGCTAGTGGCCCGACAGGGGGAAGGCTATACTATGGCTGCACCTTC
TRBD2	TRBV6-5	TRBJ2-5	14	NA	CVSSDTGTAGDQYF	TGTGTCAGCAGTGACACCGGGACCGCGGGGGACCAGTACTTC
NA	TRBV5-5	TRBJ2-5	14	NA	CANSLAGLQETQYF	TGTGCCAACAGCTTGGCAGGCCTCCAAGAGACTCAGTACTTC
NA	TRBV11-2	TRBJ2-7	17	NA	CASSLDGRDVGICEQYF	TGTGCCAGTAGCTTAGACGGAAGGGACGTGGGAATCTGCGAGCAGTACTTC
NA	TRBV4-3	TRBJ2-3	16	NA	CASSQDRAPTTDTQYF	TGTGCCAGCAGCCAAGATAGAGCGCCCACCACAGATACACAGTATTTT
NA	TRBV7-2	TRBJ1-5	16	NA	CASSLQGLYSNQPQHF	TGTGCCAGCAGCTTACAGGGCCTTTATAGCAATCAGCCCCAGCATTTT
NA	TRBV4-3	TRBJ2-1	16	NA	CASSQDRAQTYNELFF	TGCGCCAGCAGCCAAGATCGAGCACAGACCTACAATGAGCTTTTCTTC
NA	TRBV5-1	TRBJ1-2	15	NA	CASSLTGPFTSGYTF	TGCGCCAGCAGCTTGACAGGGCCGTTTACCTCTGGCTACACCTTC
TRBD1	TRBV4-3	TRBJ1-4	17	NA	CAKSQPKWGQKGEKLFF	TGCGCCAAGAGCCAACCGAAATGGGGACAGAAGGGTGAAAAACTGTTTTTT
NA	TRBV5-1	TRBJ2-7	15	few	CASSLSGLQTYEQYF	TGCGCCAGCAGCTTGTCGGGACTTCAGACCTACGAGCAGTACTTC
NA	TRBV5-4	TRBJ2-6	18	NA	CTSSLGSSSPSGTNVLTF	TGTACCAGCAGCTTGGGTTCCAGCTCCCCCTCTGGGACCAACGTCCTGACTTTC
NA	TRBV7-9	TRBJ2-7	13	few	CASSLSLGYEQYF	TGTGCCAGCAGCTTATCGCTAGGGTACGAGCAGTACTTC
TRBD2	TRBV5-1	TRBJ2-7	14	few	CASSRLAGGYEQYF	TGCGCCAGCAGCCGACTAGCGGGAGGCTACGAGCAGTACTTC
TRBD1	TRBV11-2	TRBJ2-6	19	NA	CASSLIPKDRLSGANVLTF	TGTGCAAGCAGCTTAATTCCAAAGGACAGGCTCTCTGGGGCCAACGTCCTGACTTTC
NA	TRBV11-3	TRBJ2-3	16	NA	CASSQTGQGSKDTQYF	TGTGCAAGCAGTCAAACGGGACAAGGGAGCAAAGATACGCAGTATTTT
NA	TRBV6-1	TRBJ2-7	12	NA	CPSRNTPMEQYF	TGTCCCAGCAGAAACACTCCGATGGAGCAGTACTTC
NA	TRBV11-2	TRBJ1-5	14	NA	CASNLEGYSQPQHF	TGTGCCAGCAACTTAGAAGGGTACAGTCAGCCCCAGCATTTT
NA	TRBV6-5	TRBJ2-1	18	NA	CVSSYWGSGSSNYNEQFF	TGTGTCAGCAGTTACTGGGGTTCGGGGAGCTCTAATTACAATGAGCAGTTCTTC
NA	TRBV11-2	TRBJ2-5	15	NA	CASRLNRGQQESQYF	TGTGCCAGCAGATTGAACCGGGGGCAACAAGAGTCCCAGTACTTC
NA	TRBV6-1	TRBJ2-6	15	many	CASSEDSSGANVLTF	TGTGCCAGCAGTGAAGACAGCTCTGGGGCCAACGTCCTGACTTTC